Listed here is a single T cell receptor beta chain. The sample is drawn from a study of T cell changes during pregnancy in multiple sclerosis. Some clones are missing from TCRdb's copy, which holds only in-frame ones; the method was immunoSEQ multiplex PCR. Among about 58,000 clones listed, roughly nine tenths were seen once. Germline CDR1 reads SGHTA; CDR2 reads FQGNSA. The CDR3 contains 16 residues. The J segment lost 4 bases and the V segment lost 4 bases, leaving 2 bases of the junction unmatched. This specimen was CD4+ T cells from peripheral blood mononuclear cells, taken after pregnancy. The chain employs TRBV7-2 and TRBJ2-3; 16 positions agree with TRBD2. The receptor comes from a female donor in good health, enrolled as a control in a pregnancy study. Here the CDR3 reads CASSSGLAGGADTQYF. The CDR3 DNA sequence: TGTGCCAGCAGCTCGGGACTAGCGGGGGGGGCAGATACGCAGTATTTT.